A single T cell receptor beta chain is shown here with its context. Antigen unknown. This entry is derived from a study of T cells expressing NK-cell markers. Whole-study context: Seven donors tested HCMV-seropositive and one tested seronegative among the eight sequenced.

The CDR3 spans 15 residues. The germline V gene has CDR1 SGHRS and CDR2 YFSETQ. One entry per CDR3 protein, without DNA, is what TCRdb gives after re-calling the 5' RACE reads. Reported are roughly 160,000 distinct CDR3 sequences; the ten largest clones contain approximately 17%. Study outcomes and limitations: The CD3+CD56-NKG2C+ fraction of a handful of donors was also led by these clonotypes.

The J gene is TRBJ2-3, the V gene TRBV5-1; TCRdb outputs TRBD2, but without DNA this stays unchecked. The clonotype comes from a woman between 18 and 70 years old in good health. Sequencing used blood T cells: a sorted CD56 or NKG2C T cell subset, CD4+ or CD8+ T cells, or bulk PBMC T cells (not recorded which). This chain's CDR3 is CASSATGGPTDTQYF.